This TCR beta chain was sequenced in a study of post-analysis software for immune sequencing data (dated by TCRdb to the mid-2010s). Concerning the study at large: The recorded disease courses included relapsing-remitting, secondary progressive and progressive-relapsing multiple sclerosis, and some patients had no subtype annotation. Patient repertoires were compared against roughly 10 previously published healthy control repertoires from donors aged about 6 to 26 years. A subset of samples was prepared in parallel using single-end sample barcoding, then pooled and co-amplified after Illumina adapter ligation.

Study-wide findings and limitations: Patients showed significantly higher frequencies than controls for 4 or 5 TRBV segments, among them TRBV5-6, TRBV5-1 and TRBV20-1. The control group was slightly older than the multiple sclerosis patient group. Normalized Chao1 diversity was significantly lower in multiple sclerosis patients than controls, suggesting substantial peripheral T-cell clonal expansion. Direct clustering with F measure revealed strong co-clustering of samples prepared in the same batch, which led to a batch-effect correction.

From the cysteine through the phenylalanine, the CDR3 covers 13 amino acids. The only DNA kept is the CDR3, 39 bases in frame from the first base. From the germline V gene, CDR1 is MGHDK and CDR2 is SYGVNS. At the junction V is shortened by 4 bases and J by 11 bases, with 12 bases in between. A remark on this clonotype: This receptor's antigen is unknown. The record has no base qualities; no much larger clone is one base away.

To demonstrate the VDJtools post-analysis software, the study profiled TCR beta repertoires from the peripheral blood of around 13 young patients with multiple sclerosis. The multiple sclerosis patients were children and adolescents ranging in age from roughly 6 to 16 years. The library was made by PCR. Sequencing took place on an Illumina HiSeq 2500. Unique molecular identifiers were incorporated into TCR beta cDNA libraries to reduce PCR and sequencing biases. Every 1 to 10 million input T cells yielded roughly 0.5 million cDNA molecules, meaning each molecule approximated one T cell. The same protocol used for the earlier healthy control dataset was applied to prepare and sequence the patient libraries. Samples belonging to the same batch were prepared together, multiplexed and sequenced on a shared HiSeq lane. In the authors' own workflow: MIGEC handled the raw barcoded reads, throwing out single-read molecular identifier groups before consensus assembly and CDR3 extraction. VDJtools was used for post-analysis of the clonotype tables, with diversity normalized by down-sampling every dataset to the smallest sample size. In repertoire overlap clustering, CDR3 amino acid sequences, but not nucleotide sequences, were matched to correct batch-related cross-sample contamination. The public reads were reanalyzed by TCRdb: fastp trimming at Q25, MiXCR alignment, in-frame beta chains only. Here each entry gathers all rows of one CDR3 protein and keeps the most common genes and DNA. It is TCRdb's table, rather than the study itself, that gives the V and J calls and clone size. This sample lists hundreds of thousands of distinct CDR3 sequences; 44% were detected once. 1.7% of the sample belongs to the ten largest clones.

The sequencing sample was made of blood. The sequence is built from TRBV25-1 and TRBJ1-6, with TRBD1 perhaps the D gene, on 5 matching bases. This clonotype was obtained from a girl aged 10 to 17 with multiple sclerosis. The encoded CDR3 is CASSAPGPAPLHF. The DNA sequence reads TGTGCCAGCAGTGCCCCAGGGCCGGCACCCCTCCACTTT.